The entry that follows covers one TCR beta chain sequence. Its target is unknown. One junction end does not reproduce the germline sequence, and a read error may be involved. The entry originates in a study of cytomegalovirus exposure and HLA in healthy donors. Findings and limits, study-wide: Based on reports, TCR beta sequences accurately predicted HLA-A and HLA-B alleles for most subjects.

The PCR used 60 Vbeta and 13 Jbeta primers. The protocol was immunoSEQ multiplex PCR, while the TCRdb copy is restricted to in-frame clones and leaves out a portion. The sample lists 150,000 or so clones, just over 75% occurring once. CDR1 and CDR2 (germline): GTSNPN, SVGIG (reference sequence). The CDR3 runs to 15 residues. Material for sequencing was PBMCs. This chain connects TRBV30 to TRBJ1-4; D call uncertain. The source is a woman aged 40 to 50 in good health and CMV-seronegative. CDR3 residues: CAWNREGLQDEKLLF. The DNA for the CDR3 is TGTGCCTGGAATAGGGAGGGCCTCCAGGATGAAAAACTGCTTTTT.